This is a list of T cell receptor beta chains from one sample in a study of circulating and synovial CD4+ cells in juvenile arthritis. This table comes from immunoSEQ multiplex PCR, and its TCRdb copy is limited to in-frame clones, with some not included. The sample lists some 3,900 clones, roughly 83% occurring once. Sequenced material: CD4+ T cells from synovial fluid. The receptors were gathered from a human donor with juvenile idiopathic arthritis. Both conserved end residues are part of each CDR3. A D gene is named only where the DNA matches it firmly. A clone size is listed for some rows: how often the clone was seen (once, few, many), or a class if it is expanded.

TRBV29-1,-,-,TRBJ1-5,CSVAGAPNQPQHF,TGCAGCGTTGCAGGGGCACCCAATCAGCCCCAGCATTTT
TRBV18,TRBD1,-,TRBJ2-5,CASSPKARTGEETQYF,TGTGCCAGCTCACCAAAGGCTCGGACAGGGGAGGAGACCCAGTACTTC
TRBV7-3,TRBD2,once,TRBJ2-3,CASSLSGTSGGLAQYF,TGTGCCAGCAGCTTATCGGGGACTAGCGGGGGGCTGGCGCAGTATTTT
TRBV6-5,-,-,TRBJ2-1,CASGEYGSAAFF,TGTGCCAGTGGTGAATATGGGTCCGCGGCGTTCTTC
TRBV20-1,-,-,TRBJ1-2,CSASSGDGYTF,TGCAGTGCCTCCAGCGGGGATGGCTACACCTTC
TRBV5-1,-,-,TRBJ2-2,CASSLGGLGTGELFF,TGCGCCAGCAGCTTGGGGGGGCTGGGCACCGGGGAGCTGTTTTTT
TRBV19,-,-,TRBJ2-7,CASSIVYPPNEQYF,TGTGCCAGTAGTATAGTCTACCCCCCCAACGAGCAGTACTTC
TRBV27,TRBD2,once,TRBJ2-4,CASRPGLAGNIQYF,TGTGCCAGCAGACCGGGACTAGCGGGAAACATTCAGTACTTC
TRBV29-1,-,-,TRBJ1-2,CSFRRDYGYTF,TGCAGCTTCAGGAGGGATTATGGCTACACCTTC
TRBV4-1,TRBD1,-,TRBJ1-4,CASSRQGSSEKLFF,TGCGCCAGCAGCCGACAGGGTAGCTCTGAAAAACTGTTTTTT
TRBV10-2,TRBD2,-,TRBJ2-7,CASSVRTSGRTQYF,TGCGCCAGCAGTGTCCGGACTAGCGGGAGAACGCAGTACTTC
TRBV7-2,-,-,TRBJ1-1,CASSQWSGGNLNTEAFF,TGTGCCAGCAGCCAATGGTCTGGGGGCAACTTGAACACTGAAGCTTTCTTT
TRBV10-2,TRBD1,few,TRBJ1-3,CASTKTGFGNTIYF,TGCGCCAGCACCAAGACAGGGTTTGGAAACACCATATATTTT
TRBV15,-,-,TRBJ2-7,CATSSGGGTGVTSYEQYF,TGTGCCACCAGCAGTGGGGGGGGGACAGGTGTGACCTCCTACGAGCAGTACTTC
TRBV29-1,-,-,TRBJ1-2,CSVSLGSGRGAASYGYTF,TGCAGCGTCTCCCTGGGAAGTGGACGGGGGGCGGCTAGCTATGGCTACACCTTC
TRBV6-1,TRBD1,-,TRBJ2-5,CASSRDRGETQYF,TGTGCCAGCAGTAGGGACAGGGGAGAGACCCAGTACTTC
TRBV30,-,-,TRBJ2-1,CAWRIQGSSYNEQFF,TGTGCCTGGAGGATACAGGGCTCCTCCTACAATGAGCAGTTCTTC
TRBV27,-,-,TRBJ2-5,CASSLTRQETQYF,TGTGCCAGCAGTTTAACCAGACAAGAGACCCAGTACTTC
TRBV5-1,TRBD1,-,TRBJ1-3,CASRRGLDSGNTIYF,TGCGCCAGCAGGAGGGGGCTCGACTCTGGAAACACCATATATTTT
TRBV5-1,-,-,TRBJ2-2,CASSRFGEANTGELFF,TGCGCCAGCAGCCGCTTTGGGGAGGCGAACACCGGGGAGCTGTTTTTT
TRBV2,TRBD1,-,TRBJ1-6,CASSDRGTGSTSPLHF,TGTGCCAGCAGTGATAGGGGGACAGGGTCCACCTCACCCCTCCACTTT
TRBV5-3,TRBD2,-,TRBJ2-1,CARSVTSGSYNEQFF,TGTGCCAGAAGTGTCACTAGCGGGTCCTACAATGAGCAGTTCTTC
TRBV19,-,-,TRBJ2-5,CASSPNEAGETQYF,TGTGCCAGTAGTCCCAACGAAGCGGGAGAGACCCAGTACTTC
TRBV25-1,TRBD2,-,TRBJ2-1,CASSRRTSGNNEQFF,TGTGCCAGCAGCCGGAGGACTAGCGGTAACAATGAGCAGTTCTTC
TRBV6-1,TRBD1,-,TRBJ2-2,CATSDRGRTGELFF,TGTGCCACCTCGGACAGGGGGAGAACCGGGGAGCTGTTTTTT
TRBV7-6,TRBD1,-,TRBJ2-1,CASSLGGLTGGAEQFF,TGTGCCAGCAGCTTAGGGGGGTTAACAGGGGGCGCTGAGCAGTTCTTC
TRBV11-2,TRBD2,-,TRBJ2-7,CASSTISGDSSYEQYF,TGTGCCAGCAGCACCATTAGCGGGGATAGCTCCTACGAGCAGTACTTC
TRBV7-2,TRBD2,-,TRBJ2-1,CASSTPSGSYNEQFF,TGTGCCAGCAGCACGCCTAGCGGCTCCTACAATGAGCAGTTCTTC
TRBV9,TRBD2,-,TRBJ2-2,CASSVARLAGGGTGELFF,TGTGCCAGCAGCGTAGCGAGACTAGCGGGAGGGGGGACCGGGGAGCTGTTTTTT
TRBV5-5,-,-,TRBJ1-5,CASSGGADSNQPQHF,TGTGCCAGCAGCGGGGGGGCTGATAGCAATCAGCCCCAGCATTTT
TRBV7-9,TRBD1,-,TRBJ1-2,CASSLQGQLSTGYTF,TGTGCCAGCAGCTTACAGGGACAGCTTTCAACTGGCTACACCTTC
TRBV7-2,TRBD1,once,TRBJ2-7,CASSLLTGAYEQYF,TGTGCCAGCAGCTTACTGACAGGGGCCTACGAGCAGTACTTC
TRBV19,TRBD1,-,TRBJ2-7,CASSYRIVTGGPYEQYF,TGTGCCAGTAGTTATCGTATCGTGACAGGGGGACCCTACGAGCAGTACTTC
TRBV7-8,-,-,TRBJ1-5,CASSLALLGNQPQHF,TGTGCCAGCAGCTTAGCTTTACTTGGTAATCAGCCCCAGCATTTT
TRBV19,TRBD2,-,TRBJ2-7,CASRETSGRNEQYF,TGTGCCAGTAGGGAGACTAGCGGGAGAAACGAGCAGTACTTC
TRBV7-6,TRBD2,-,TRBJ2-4,CASSPGGPLAKNIQYF,TGTGCCAGCAGCCCGGGGGGACCGCTAGCCAAAAACATTCAGTACTTC
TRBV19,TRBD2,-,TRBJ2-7,CASTSGGAGAYEQYF,TGTGCCAGTACCAGCGGGGGGGCCGGGGCCTACGAGCAGTACTTC
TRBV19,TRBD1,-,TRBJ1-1,CASSRDRTMNTEAFF,TGTGCCAGTAGCCGGGACAGGACCATGAACACTGAAGCTTTCTTT
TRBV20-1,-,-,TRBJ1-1,CSAMSPAEAFF,TGCAGTGCTATGTCTCCAGCTGAAGCTTTCTTT
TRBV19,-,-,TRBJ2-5,CASSIGPQETQYF,TGTGCCAGTAGTATAGGTCCGCAAGAGACCCAGTACTTC
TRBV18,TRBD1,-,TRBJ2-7,CASSPSGTGPEQYF,TGTGCCAGCTCACCGTCCGGGACAGGGCCCGAGCAGTACTTC
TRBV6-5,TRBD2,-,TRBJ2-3,CATQRGLAVNTQYF,TGTGCCACCCAACGAGGCCTAGCGGTTAATACGCAGTATTTT